The next 23 T cell receptor beta chains were all read from a single sample in a study of T-cell memory formation after mild COVID-19. TCRdb itself ran the 5' RACE reads through MiXCR, one entry per CDR3 protein. The top ten clones hold about 21% of a sample with fewer than 300,000 distinct CDR3 sequences, 15% to 20% of them seen once. Sequenced material: PBMCs or a T cell subset sorted from them (not recorded which). The receptors shown here come from a young man who had mild COVID-19 (a few samples of this study predate the infection). Cell type and time point are not known.

This chain uses TRBV27 with TRBJ2-3; the match to TRBD1 covers 9 bases. The CDR3 runs to 16 residues. J was trimmed by 2 bases and V by 4 bases; bases with no gene match: 7. Germline V gene data show CDR1 as MNHEY and CDR2 as SMNVEV (reference sequence). CDR3 nucleotide sequence: TGTGCCAGCAGTTCCCGGACAGGGGATCCCACAGATACGCAGTATTTT. It specifies CASSSRTGDPTDTQYF.

This chain connects TRBV5-1 to TRBJ2-7, with TRBD2 matching over 8 bases. The CDR3 is 14 residues long. The germline gives CDR1 SGHRS, CDR2 YFSETQ. The V gene end was trimmed by 7 bases and the J gene end by 4 bases; junction bases not matched to a gene: 10. The CDR3 here is CASGSQPGGYEQYF. CDR3 nucleotide sequence: TGCGCCAGCGGCTCTCAACCGGGGGGGTACGAGCAGTACTTC.

This clonotype has more than one count but fewer than ten. V gene TRBV18 combines with J gene TRBJ2-1; weak D call: TRBD1 (6 bases). Germline loops: CDR1 KGHSH, CDR2 LQKENI. CDR3 length: 13 amino acids. Trimming cost V 5 bases and J 4 bases, with 9 bases left between them. The CDR3 region is CASSWTEYNEQFF. In nucleotides, the CDR3 is TGTGCCAGCTCATGGACAGAGTACAATGAGCAGTTCTTC. Based on the CDR3 plus reference TRBV18 and TRBJ2-1, the full variable domain is NAGVMQNPRHLVRRRGQEARLRCSPMKGHSHVYWYRQLPEEGLKFMVYLQKENIIDESGMPKERFSAEFPKEGPSILRIQQVVRGDSAAYFCASSWTEYNEQFFGPGTRLTVL.

This clonotype was detected a few times. This chain connects TRBV9 to TRBJ2-5; a possible D gene is TRBD1 (6 bases). V shed 2 bases and J shed 3 bases, with 11 bases lying between them. The germline V gene has CDR1 SGDLS and CDR2 YYNGEE. The CDR3 is made up of 14 amino acids. In DNA form, the CDR3 reads TGTGCCAGCAGCGTTGACAACAGGGAAGAGACCCAGTACTTC. This codes for CASSVDNREETQYF.

The V and J genes are TRBV29-1 and TRBJ2-7, with 7 bases identical to TRBD1. The CDR3 has 14 amino acids. Germline CDR1 is SQVTM and CDR2 is ANQGSEA. With V trimmed by 4 bases and J by 2 bases, 8 bases remained unmatched. CDR3 DNA sequence: TGCAGCGTTGGAATAACAGGGGCCCCCTACGAGCAGTACTTC. Translated: CSVGITGAPYEQYF.

The CDR3 DNA reads as TGCAGCGGCGGACTGGCGGAGACCCAGTACTTC. This gives the protein CSGGLAETQYF. The J gene is TRBJ2-5, the V gene TRBV29-1, with D possibly matching TRBD2 (5 bases). CDR3 length: 11 residues. V was pared by 7 bases and J by 5 bases, with 11 bases between. From germline, CDR1 is SQVTM and CDR2 ANQGSEA.

The rearrangement uses TRBV11-2 and TRBJ2-3, with 8 bases lining up with TRBD2. The CDR3 has 16 residues. The junction had 9 bases not matched to a gene; V was cut back by 5 bases and J by 2 bases. Germline CDR1 SGHAT, CDR2 FQNNGV. The CDR3: CASSIKAGVLTDTQYF. The CDR3 nucleotides are TGTGCCAGCAGCATAAAAGCGGGGGTGCTCACAGATACGCAGTATTTT.

This clonotype was counted a few times. The rearrangement uses TRBV7-2 and TRBJ1-2; weak D call: TRBD1 (5 bases). There are 13 residues in the CDR3. CDR1 is SGHTA and CDR2 is FQGNSA in the germline V gene. The V end was cut by 0 bases, the J end by 7 bases, with 9 bases between. This CDR3 reads CASSLAGQGGYTF. The CDR3 coding sequence is TGTGCCAGCAGCTTAGCAGGGCAGGGTGGCTACACCTTC.

This clonotype came up many times. The chain couples TRBV12-3 or TRBV12-4 to TRBJ2-6; D not resolved. The V and J ends lost 6 bases and 0 bases respectively, with 9 bases between them. This CDR3 contains 15 residues. CDR3 sequence: CASSFDTSGANVLTF. DNA of the CDR3: TGTGCCAGCAGCTTTGACACCTCTGGGGCCAACGTCCTGACTTTC.

This clonotype occurred a few times. The genes are TRBV7-9 and TRBJ2-5, with D possibly TRBD2 on 6 matching bases. In germline, CDR1 is SEHNR, CDR2 FQNEAQ (reference sequence). The CDR3 covers 13 residues. Trimming stripped 5 bases from V and 5 bases from J, with 12 bases between. The chain's CDR3 is CASSRGGGETQYF. The CDR3 coding sequence is TGTGCCAGCAGCCGGGGAGGTGGGGAGACCCAGTACTTC.

The gene calls are TRBV7-3 and TRBJ2-7; 7 bases agree with TRBD1. V lost 3 bases to trimming and J lost 6 bases; unmatched junction nucleotides: 8. The CDR3 length is 14 residues. The germline CDR1 and CDR2 sequences are SGHTA and FQGTGA. The CDR3 loop is CASSLTGILCEQYV. The CDR3 nucleotides read TGTGCCAGCAGCTTGACAGGGATCCTCTGCGAGCAGTACGTC.

The chain has TRBV10-3 and TRBJ1-2; possibly TRBD1 for D (5 bases). V lost 11 bases, J lost 1 base, and 14 bases lay in between. The length of the CDR3 is 13 residues. Per germline, CDR1 ENHRY and CDR2 SYGVKD. CDR3 residues: CAVGAGFNYGYTF. CDR3 DNA sequence: TGTGCCGTAGGGGCAGGGTTTAACTATGGCTACACCTTC.

This clonotype was observed many times. This rearrangement joins TRBV7-8 to TRBJ1-1, with a possible D match to TRBD1 (5 bases). Trimming shortened V by 5 bases and J by 1 base, and 8 bases separated the two germline ends. CDR3 length: 13 amino acids. Germline V CDR1 and CDR2: SGHVS, FQNEAQ. The CDR3 protein is CASSPQGNTEAFF. The CDR3 region has the DNA TGTGCCAGCAGCCCCCAGGGGAACACTGAAGCTTTCTTT.

Only a few counts were recorded for this clonotype. The V gene is TRBV24-1, the J gene TRBJ2-3; the D call may be TRBD1 or TRBD2 (5 bases each). Germline V gene sequence: CDR1 KGHDR, CDR2 SFDVKD. The CDR3 contains 14 residues. V lost 5 bases to trimming and J lost 3 bases, with 11 bases between them. CDR3 DNA: TGTGCCACCAGTGGCAGGGACGGGACAGATACGCAGTATTTT. Translation gives CATSGRDGTDTQYF.

The sample holds many counts of this clonotype. The CDR3 sequence: CASRDYYQETQYF. In DNA, the CDR3 is TGTGCCAGCAGGGACTACTACCAAGAGACCCAGTACTTC. The chain has TRBV11-2 and TRBJ2-5; D may be TRBD2 (6 bases). Trimming took off 6 bases at V and 0 bases at J, with 8 bases between the two ends. The CDR3 is 13 amino acids. Germline V gives CDR1 SGHAT, CDR2 FQNNGV.

This clonotype was observed a few times. This chain links TRBV7-9 with TRBJ1-1; unclear D gene. CDR3 size: 13 residues. CDR1 and CDR2 from the germline V gene are SEHNR and FQNEAQ (reference sequence). V lost 11 bases and J 4 bases, leaving 17 bases between the germline ends. In DNA form, the CDR3 reads TGTGCCTCCCGGGCGATCGCTGGCACTGAAGCTTTCTTT. Its protein product is CASRAIAGTEAFF.

This clonotype has a handful of counts. The chain recombines TRBV29-1 with TRBJ2-3; D is possibly TRBD1 or TRBD2 (7 bases each). The CDR3 contains 17 residues. Trimming removed 6 bases at V and 3 bases at J, with 25 bases between. Per germline, CDR1 SQVTM and CDR2 ANQGSEA. The CDR3 protein is CSVDRSQGGAGTDTQYF. The CDR3 DNA reads as TGCAGCGTCGACCGAAGCCAGGGGGGGGCTGGGACAGATACGCAGTATTTT.

The chain links TRBV5-1 to TRBJ2-3; 14 bases align to TRBD2. This CDR3 is 18 amino acids long. J lost 0 bases, V lost 2 bases, and 5 bases had no gene match. Germline CDR1 and CDR2: SGHRS and YFSETQ. For the CDR3, the DNA is TGCGCCAGCAGCTTTGGGACTAGCGGGGGCCTCAGCACAGATACGCAGTATTTT. This gives the protein CASSFGTSGGLSTDTQYF.

The rearrangement uses TRBV12-3 or TRBV12-4 and TRBJ1-1, with TRBD1 matching 9 bases. CDR3 size: 15 residues. V shed 6 bases and J 5 bases; nucleotides not matched to a gene: 10. This chain's CDR3 is CASRRLTGGETEAFF. CDR3 sequence (DNA): TGTGCCAGCAGGAGGCTCACAGGGGGCGAAACTGAAGCTTTCTTT.

This clonotype turned up a few times. This rearrangement joins TRBV3-1 to TRBJ2-7, with TRBD1 matching over 9 bases. The CDR3 totals 15 residues. After removal of 1 base from V and 2 bases from J, the junction contained 3 bases not matched to a gene. Germline V gene data show CDR1 as LGHDT and CDR2 as YNNKEL (reference sequence). CDR3 in DNA: TGTGCCAGCAGCCAAGGGCGGACAGGGGCCTACGAGCAGTACTTC. Translation: CASSQGRTGAYEQYF.

This clonotype was observed many times. The rearrangement links TRBV24-1 to TRBJ2-3; the match to TRBD1 covers 7 bases. Trimming cost V 5 bases and J 8 bases; bases outside gene matches: 6. Germline CDR1 reads KGHDR; CDR2 reads SFDVKD. This CDR3 is 13 amino acids long. In DNA, the CDR3 is TGTGCCACCAGTGCCGGGGACAGATCTACGCAGTATTTT. Translated, it gives CATSAGDRSTQYF.

The chain recombines TRBV4-1 with TRBJ1-1; a weak D match, TRBD1 (5 bases). The CDR3 length is 15 residues. Germline CDR1 and CDR2: MGHRA and YSYEKL. The V gene lost 6 bases and the J gene lost 1 base, with 15 bases spanning the gap. The CDR3 region has the DNA TGCGCCAGCAGGGCAGTGGGACTCCGGAACACTGAAGCTTTCTTT. It translates to CASRAVGLRNTEAFF.

This chain uses TRBV12-3 or TRBV12-4 with TRBJ1-2, with 8 bases that match TRBD1. Trimming removed 6 bases from V and 7 bases from J; junction bases left unmatched: 7. This CDR3 has 13 amino acids. For the CDR3, the DNA is TGTGCCAGCAGAGGACAGGGCTTGGGTGGCTACACCTTC. Translation gives CASRGQGLGGYTF.